These 9 T cell receptor beta chains were sequenced from one sample in a study of identical twins (dated by TCRdb to 2016 to 2017). Library generation was performed with 5' RACE. TCRdb names Illumina HiSeq 2000 as the instrument used. Clones were called with MiXCR by TCRdb after fastp trimmed the public reads at Q25, and only in-frame beta chains were retained. Each CDR3 protein gets just one entry, which takes the most common genes and DNA from the rows behind it. This sample lists a few hundred thousand distinct CDR3 sequences; over 9.5% were detected once. The ten top clones hold about a tenth of the sample. Sequencing was carried out using memory T cells sorted from blood. The cell subset or site label of this sample denotes: CD45RO+ enriched T cells. These receptors were taken from a man in his fifties in good health.

This clonotype was observed many times. V gene TRBV12-3 or TRBV12-4 combines with J gene TRBJ2-7, with 7 bases that match TRBD2. The CDR3 consists of 12 residues. V gave up 5 bases and J gave up 6 bases; unmatched junction bases: 4. The CDR3 DNA reads TGTGCCAGCAGTCCCGGGGGGTTCGAGCAGTACTTC. It encodes CASSPGGFEQYF.

In its sample, this clonotype was seen many times. V is TRBV4-2 and J is TRBJ2-5, with a tentative D call TRBD2 (6 bases). Germline assignment: CDR1 LGHNA and CDR2 YNFKEQ. V was clipped by 0 bases and J by 5 bases, with 22 bases between them. The CDR3 has 18 residues. The CDR3: CASSQEREGYGSGETQYF. CDR3 DNA: TGTGCCAGCAGCCAAGAACGGGAAGGGTACGGGAGTGGCGAGACCCAGTACTTC.

This clonotype was detected only once. The CDR3 loop is CSARDPGQGHFLDEQYF. In DNA form, the CDR3 reads TGCAGTGCTAGAGATCCTGGACAGGGACACTTTTTGGACGAGCAGTACTTC. This chain uses TRBV20-1 with TRBJ2-7; 8 bases align to TRBD1. In germline, CDR1 is DFQATT, CDR2 SNEGSKA (reference sequence). J gave up 5 bases and V 0 bases, and 15 bases lay outside the gene matches. The CDR3 is 17 amino acids.

This clonotype turned up a few times. The chain employs TRBV18 and TRBJ1-4, with 7 bases matching TRBD1. V lost 5 bases and J lost 6; bases outside the gene matches: 6. This CDR3 is 14 amino acids long. Germline V CDR1 and CDR2: KGHSH, LQKENI. The CDR3 loop is CASSTRGLDEKLFF. DNA for the CDR3: TGTGCCAGCTCAACCAGGGGGTTGGATGAAAAACTGTTTTTT.

In this sample, this clonotype turned up many times. This rearrangement joins TRBV6-5 to TRBJ2-6; tentatively, D is TRBD1 (6 bases). Germline V gene sequence: CDR1 MNHEY, CDR2 SVGAGI. Trimming removed 0 bases from V and 11 bases from J, with 14 bases in between. The CDR3 runs 15 residues. The CDR3 DNA sequence: TGTGCCAGCAGTTACTCGACGGGACAAAGGGACGTCCTGACTTTC. Translated: CASSYSTGQRDVLTF.

The chain uses TRBV28 and TRBJ2-1; D is ambiguous. This CDR3 is built from 15 residues. V was clipped by 8 bases and J by 0 bases, with 14 bases between them. The germline V gene encodes CDR1 MDHEN and CDR2 SYDVKM. CDR3 in DNA: TGTGCCAGCCGGGCAGAGTCCAGCTCCTACAATGAGCAGTTCTTC. Amino acid sequence: CASRAESSSYNEQFF.

This clonotype was counted only a few times. J is TRBJ2-1 and V is TRBV20-1; D is perhaps TRBD1 or TRBD2 (5 bases each). In germline, CDR1 is DFQATT, CDR2 SNEGSKA (reference sequence). This CDR3 spans 13 amino acids. The V and J ends lost 0 bases and 4 bases respectively, with 7 bases between them. CDR3 DNA: TGCAGTGCTAGAGATGGGGGTTACAATGAGCAGTTCTTC. Protein sequence: CSARDGGYNEQFF.

The chain combines TRBV28 with TRBJ1-2, with TRBD1 matching over 7 bases. The germline CDR1 and CDR2 sequences are MDHEN and SYDVKM. The CDR3 has 16 residues. With 0 bases clipped from V and 1 base from J, the junction kept 5 bases outside the gene matches. The CDR3 region is CASSLWSGGDNYGYTF. The CDR3, as DNA: TGTGCCAGCAGTTTATGGTCAGGGGGAGATAACTATGGCTACACCTTC.

This clonotype has a count of ten or more. For the CDR3, the DNA is TGTGCCAGCCGACTAGCGGGGCACACAGATACGCAGTATTTT. Its translation: CASRLAGHTDTQYF. V is TRBV27 and J is TRBJ2-3; 11 positions match TRBD2. With 8 bases clipped from V and 2 bases from J, the junction kept 3 bases outside the gene matches. CDR3 size: 14 residues. The germline V gene encodes CDR1 MNHEY and CDR2 SMNVEV (reference sequence).